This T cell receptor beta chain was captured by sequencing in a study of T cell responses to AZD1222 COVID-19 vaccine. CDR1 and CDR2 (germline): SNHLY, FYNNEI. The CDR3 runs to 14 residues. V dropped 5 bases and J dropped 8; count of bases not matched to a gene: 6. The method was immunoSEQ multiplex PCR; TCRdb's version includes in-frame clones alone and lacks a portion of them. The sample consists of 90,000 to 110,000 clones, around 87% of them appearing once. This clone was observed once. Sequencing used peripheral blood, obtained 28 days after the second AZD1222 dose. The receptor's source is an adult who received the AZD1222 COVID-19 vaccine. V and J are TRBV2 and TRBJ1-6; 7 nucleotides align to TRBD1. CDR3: CASSPRQGYSPLHF. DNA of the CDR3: TGTGCCAGCAGTCCCCGACAGGGTTATTCACCCCTCCACTTT.